This TCR beta chain was captured in a study of cytomegalovirus exposure and HLA in healthy donors. Germline CDR1 reads SEHNR; CDR2 reads FQNEAQ (reference sequence). V lost 6 bases to trimming and J lost 7 bases, with 9 bases between them. The CDR3 has 11 amino acids. This clone was observed a handful of times. Its specificity is not known. PCR primers comprised 60 Vbeta and 13 Jbeta primers. The protocol was immunoSEQ multiplex PCR, while the TCRdb copy is restricted to in-frame clones and leaves out a portion. The sample includes 250,000 to 350,000 clones, 86% seen only once; the top ten take 3.5% to 4%. Findings and caveats of the study: Associated with cytomegalovirus, according to the listing, were 150 to 200 TCR beta chains. The only immune exposure information that was available was CMV serostatus. Earlier analysis looked at TCR beta V segments, and most were productive about 87% or about 30% of the time.

The TCR sequence derives from a man between 35 and 55 years old in good health and CMV-seropositive. V gene TRBV7-9 combines with J gene TRBJ1-1, with D unresolved. Sequencing was performed on PBMCs. The CDR3 here is CASRELGEAFF. The CDR3 DNA sequence: TGTGCCAGCAGGGAGTTGGGTGAAGCTTTCTTT.